Below, 26 T cell receptor beta chains from the same sample are listed, as sequenced in a study of cytomegalovirus exposure and HLA in healthy donors. Profiling relied on immunoSEQ multiplex PCR, and the TCRdb table lists in-frame clones only, not all of them. The sample has 200,000 or so clones, almost 90% seen once. The sample comprised PBMCs. The receptors shown here come from a woman aged 18-30 years in good health and CMV-seronegative.

The table lists this clone with a few counts. This chain connects TRBV28 to TRBJ2-7; D not resolved. Trimming removed 11 bases at V and 1 base at J, with 15 bases between. The CDR3 covers 13 residues. The germline gives CDR1 MDHEN, CDR2 SYDVKM. The CDR3 nucleotides read TGTGCCTCCGAAACAGCCATTTCCTACGAGCAGTACTTC. This translates into CASETAISYEQYF.

V and J are TRBV7-2 and TRBJ1-4, with TRBD1 identical over 7 bases. CDR1 and CDR2 (germline): SGHTA, FQGNSA. After removal of 5 bases from V and 1 base from J, the junction contained 1 base not matched to a gene. There are 14 residues in the CDR3. The CDR3 is CASSAGGTNEKLFF. CDR3 bases: TGTGCCAGCAGCGCAGGGGGAACTAATGAAAAACTGTTTTTT.

The chain employs TRBV14 and TRBJ2-1; perhaps TRBD2 as D (5 bases). The CDR3 has 15 residues. V was cut by 2 bases and J by 5 bases, with 13 bases left in between. The germline gives CDR1 SGHDN, CDR2 FVKESK. CDR3 amino acids: CASSQLEDVNNEQFF. The CDR3 bases are TGTGCCAGCAGCCAACTGGAGGACGTAAACAATGAGCAGTTCTTC. Together with reference TRBV14 and TRBJ2-1, the CDR3 gives the full variable domain: EAGVTQFPSHSVIEKGQTVTLRCDPISGHDNLYWYRRVMGKEIKFLLHFVKESKQDESGMPNNRFLAERTGGTYSTLKVQPAELEDSGVYFCASSQLEDVNNEQFFGPGTRLTVL.

This clone showed up just a few times. The rearrangement uses TRBV2 and TRBJ2-5, with 11 bases matching TRBD2. V lost 7 bases, J lost 0 bases, and 7 bases stayed unmatched. The germline V gene encodes CDR1 SNHLY and CDR2 FYNNEI. The CDR3 consists of 16 residues. The CDR3 bases are TGTGCCAGCACTCGCGGACTAGCGGGTTACCAAGAGACCCAGTACTTC. The encoded protein is CASTRGLAGYQETQYF. Full variable domain (missing parts from reference TRBV2 and TRBJ2-5): EPEVTQTPSHQVTQMGQEVILRCVPISNHLYFYWYRQILGQKVEFLVSFYNNEISEKSEIFDDQFSVERPDGSNFTLKIRSTKLEDSAMYFCASTRGLAGYQETQYFGPGTRLLVL.

The chain is built from TRBV28 and TRBJ1-5; no firm D call. From germline, CDR1 is MDHEN and CDR2 SYDVKM. This CDR3 comprises 14 residues. Trimming removed 7 bases at V and 5 bases at J, with 15 bases between. CDR3 DNA sequence: TGTGCCAGCACCACCCGGGGTGCTTATCAGCCCCAGCATTTT. As protein: CASTTRGAYQPQHF.

This chain connects TRBV6-5 to TRBJ2-7; 7 bases map to TRBD1. The V and J ends lost 6 bases and 2 bases, in that order; junction bases with no gene match: 7. CDR3 length: 14 amino acids. The germline gives CDR1 MNHEY, CDR2 SVGAGI. The CDR3 here is CASSLTGFAYEQYF. In nucleotides, the CDR3 is TGTGCCAGCAGCTTGACAGGGTTCGCCTACGAGCAGTACTTC.

V and J are TRBV5-1 and TRBJ2-7, with TRBD2 matching 16 bases. J was trimmed by 3 bases and V by 4 bases; bases with no gene match: 4. The CDR3 is 16 amino acids. Per germline, CDR1 SGHRS and CDR2 YFSETQ. Written as DNA, the CDR3 is TGCGCCAGCAGCCGGGGGACTAGCGGGAGGGACTACGAGCAGTACTTC. Its protein product is CASSRGTSGRDYEQYF.

The chain carries TRBV4-2 and TRBJ2-7; tentatively, D is TRBD2 (5 bases). V was clipped by 1 base and J by 0 bases, with 10 bases between them. Per germline, CDR1 LGHNA and CDR2 YNFKEQ. The length of the CDR3 is 15 residues. The CDR3 coding sequence is TGTGCCAGCAGCCAAGTTGTAGCGAGCTCCTACGAGCAGTACTTC. Translating gives CASSQVVASSYEQYF.

The chain carries TRBV7-9 and TRBJ1-2, with D maybe TRBD1 (5 bases). Germline CDR1 is SEHNR and CDR2 is FQNEAQ (reference sequence). The CDR3 is 12 residues long. V was cut by 1 base and J by 8 bases, with 8 bases left in between. CDR3 sequence (DNA): TGTGCCAGCAGCTTAGTGGGGCAAGGCTACACCTTC. This codes for CASSLVGQGYTF.

The J gene is TRBJ2-3, the V gene TRBV6-4, with 7 bases lining up with TRBD2. There are 16 residues in the CDR3. In germline, CDR1 is MRHNA, CDR2 SNTAGT. Trimming cost V 0 bases and J 2 bases; bases outside gene matches: 5. The CDR3 loop is CASSDSGGSHTDTQYF. Written as DNA, the CDR3 is TGTGCCAGCAGTGACTCTGGCGGGAGCCACACAGATACGCAGTATTTT.

This clone was counted a single time. V and J are TRBV25-1 and TRBJ2-7; 9 nucleotides align to TRBD1. CDR1 MGHDK and CDR2 SYGVNS come from the germline V gene. Trimming at V came to 3 bases and at J to 7 bases, leaving 13 bases not matched to a gene. The CDR3 contains 16 residues. Written as DNA, the CDR3 is TGTGCCAGCAGTGACAGGGATTGGGACAGGGAGTATGAGCAGTACTTC. Its protein is CASSDRDWDREYEQYF.

This clone is a singleton in its sample. The chain uses TRBV27 and TRBJ2-1; 9 positions agree with TRBD1. The V gene end was trimmed by 6 bases and the J gene end by 2 bases; junction bases not matched to a gene: 11. Germline V CDR1 and CDR2: MNHEY, SMNVEV (reference sequence). The CDR3 contains 17 residues. Written as DNA, the CDR3 is TGTGCCAGCAGCCTACAGGGGGCGCGGGCCACCTACAATGAGCAGTTCTTC. This translates into CASSLQGARATYNEQFF.

This chain links TRBV5-6 with TRBJ2-3; 7 bases map to TRBD2. The germline CDR1 and CDR2 sequences are SGHDT and YYEEEE. This CDR3 has 15 residues. After removal of 0 bases from V and 4 bases from J, the junction contained 5 bases not matched to a gene. CDR3 sequence reads: CASSLVGGSADTQYF. The CDR3 region has the DNA TGTGCCAGCAGCTTGGTGGGGGGGAGTGCAGATACGCAGTATTTT.

The rearrangement uses TRBV5-6 and TRBJ2-2, with unresolved D. The CDR3 runs to 16 residues. CDR1 and CDR2 from the germline V gene are SGHDT and YYEEEE. Trimming removed 4 bases at V and 1 base at J, with 14 bases between. As DNA, the CDR3 is TGTGCCAGCAGCGAGATGAACCCCGAGAACACCGGGGAGCTGTTTTTT. Encoded protein: CASSEMNPENTGELFF.

A few counts support this clone. This sequence joins TRBV7-9 and TRBJ2-7; D not certain. Trimming removed 4 bases at V and 4 bases at J, with 8 bases between. The CDR3 is 12 amino acids. Germline V CDR1 and CDR2: SEHNR, FQNEAQ (reference sequence). CDR3 in amino acids: CASSSAGYEQYF. The CDR3 DNA reads as TGTGCCAGCAGCTCCGCCGGGTACGAGCAGTACTTC. The full variable domain, with the rest looked up from reference TRBV7-9 and TRBJ2-7, is DTGVSQNPRHKITKRGQNVTFRCDPISEHNRLYWYRQTLGQGPEFLTYFQNEAQLEKSRLLSDRFSAERPKGSFSTLEIQRTEQGDSAMYLCASSSAGYEQYFGPGTRLTVT.

This clone was counted once. The genes are TRBV5-1 and TRBJ2-7; D not resolved. The germline CDR1 and CDR2 sequences are SGHRS and YFSETQ. Deletions cut 0 bases from V and 4 bases from J, with 14 bases between. The CDR3 spans 15 residues. CDR3 region: CASSLGPPQTYEQYF. The CDR3 nucleotides are TGCGCCAGCAGCTTGGGACCCCCCCAGACTTACGAGCAGTACTTC.

This rearrangement joins TRBV2 to TRBJ2-1; 7 bases line up with TRBD1. V trimming: 6 bases; J trimming: 5 bases; junction bases outside the gene matches: 1. Germline V gene sequence: CDR1 SNHLY, CDR2 FYNNEI. This CDR3 has 12 amino acids. CDR3 DNA sequence: TGTGCCAGCAGGGGACAGAACAATGAGCAGTTCTTC. Translation gives CASRGQNNEQFF.

V is TRBV21-1 and J is TRBJ2-6; TRBD2 is taken as the D call from the table, unchecked against the DNA. TRBV21-1 is deemed a pseudogene. The CDR3 extends over 14 amino acids. The CDR3 DNA reads as TGTGCCAGCAGCAGTAGCTCTGGGGCCAACGTCCTGACTTTC. This gives the protein CASSSSSGANVLTF.

V and J are TRBV5-1 and TRBJ1-1, with a possible D match to TRBD1 (5 bases). The CDR3 covers 16 residues. CDR1 SGHRS and CDR2 YFSETQ come from the germline V gene. V lost 4 bases and J lost 0, with 16 bases in between. The CDR3 region has the DNA TGCGCCAGCAGCCGCACCCGTACAGGCGTGAACACTGAAGCTTTCTTT. This sequence encodes CASSRTRTGVNTEAFF.

The chain couples TRBV28 to TRBJ1-2; possible D gene TRBD1, 5 bases. Germline CDR1 MDHEN, CDR2 SYDVKM. The CDR3 loop spans 14 amino acids. The ends were cut back, 3 bases at V and 2 bases at J, with 10 bases in the middle. CDR3 nucleotides: TGTGCCAGCAGTTTGTTACCAGGGAACTATGGCTACACCTTC. Amino acid sequence: CASSLLPGNYGYTF.

The V call is TRBV10-1, the J call TRBJ2-7; D not resolved. Germline V CDR1 and CDR2: WNHNN, SYGVQD (reference sequence). The V and J ends lost 8 bases and 7 bases respectively, with 9 bases between them. The CDR3 has 10 amino acids. The CDR3 coding sequence is TGCGCCAGCCTCCTACGGGAGCAGTACTTC. It specifies CASLLREQYF.

A few counts support this clone. The chain recombines TRBV19 with TRBJ2-7; unclear D gene. V gave up 1 base and J gave up 3 bases, with 10 bases separating them. Germline CDR1 is LNHDA and CDR2 is SQIVND (reference sequence). This CDR3 has 14 residues. CDR3 DNA: TGTGCCAGTAGTATAGTCGGGTTGAGCTACGAGCAGTACTTC. Its protein product is CASSIVGLSYEQYF.

The CDR3, as DNA: TGTGCCACCAGCAGAGTTGCTAGCGGGGCAGATACGCAGTATTTT. Protein product: CATSRVASGADTQYF. The chain joins TRBV15 to TRBJ2-3, with TRBD2 matching 9 bases. The CDR3 length is 15 residues. Unmatched junction bases numbered 3, after V lost 1 base and J lost 4 bases. The germline gives CDR1 LNHNV, CDR2 YYDKDF (reference sequence).

Comment on this clone: Other DNA sequences of this sample code for an identical CDR3. The V call is TRBV6-5, the J call TRBJ1-1, with D possibly TRBD1 on 5 matching bases. The V gene lost 0 bases and the J gene lost 0 bases, with 8 bases spanning the gap. CDR1 MNHEY and CDR2 SVGAGI come from the germline V gene. CDR3 size: 15 residues. The CDR3 protein is CASSYSGRVNTEAFF. The CDR3, as DNA: TGTGCCAGCAGTTACTCTGGCAGGGTGAACACTGAAGCTTTCTTT.

The chain employs TRBV13 and TRBJ1-2; 10 bases are shared with TRBD1. Germline assignment: CDR1 PRHDT and CDR2 FYEKMQ (reference sequence). The J segment lost 3 bases and the V segment lost 3 bases, leaving 4 bases of the junction unmatched. CDR3 length equals 15 residues. The CDR3 DNA is TGTGCCAGCAGCTTTCCGACAGGGGGCCACTATGGCTACACCTTC. It is translated as CASSFPTGGHYGYTF.

The chain has TRBV2 and TRBJ1-5, with a weak D call TRBD1 (6 bases). Looked up from germline, CDR1 is SNHLY and CDR2 is FYNNEI. The CDR3 loop spans 16 amino acids. Trimming stripped 6 bases from V and 2 bases from J, with 17 bases between. The CDR3 loop is CASSGGGGARNQPQHF. The DNA of the CDR3 is TGTGCCAGCAGCGGCGGCGGGGGGGCCCGCAATCAGCCCCAGCATTTT.